Sequencing of this T cell receptor (beta chain) was carried out in a study of cytotoxic CD8 clonotypes in ibrutinib-treated CLL. Study-wide context: Response sampling occurred after a median approximately 12 months of treatment (range 6 to 36). Overall study results and limits: Clonality was elevated at ibrutinib response and had returned toward baseline at progression. Collection times varied between progressing and sustained-remission patients.

The authors obtained around 2 micrograms of genomic DNA from cryopreserved PBMCs for TCR beta libraries. The assay was immunoSEQ multiplex PCR, and TCRdb's table has in-frame clones only and misses some. Counted here are 200,000 or so clones, just over 70% occurring once; the ten biggest clones make up about 6.4%. V lost 1 base, J lost 13 bases, and 15 bases lay in between. The CDR3 is 13 amino acids. Germline-derived CDR1 and CDR2 are SGDLS and YYNGEE. On this clone: As yet, its antigen is unknown.

The sequenced sample was PBMCs, obtained after 12 months of ibrutinib treatment. This sequence originates from a human donor with chronic lymphocytic leukemia. The V gene is TRBV9, the J gene TRBJ2-1; D possibly corresponds to TRBD1 (5 bases). The CDR3 DNA sequence: TGTGCCAGCAGCGTACAGGGCAGCACACCTCAGTTCTTC. Translation gives CASSVQGSTPQFF.